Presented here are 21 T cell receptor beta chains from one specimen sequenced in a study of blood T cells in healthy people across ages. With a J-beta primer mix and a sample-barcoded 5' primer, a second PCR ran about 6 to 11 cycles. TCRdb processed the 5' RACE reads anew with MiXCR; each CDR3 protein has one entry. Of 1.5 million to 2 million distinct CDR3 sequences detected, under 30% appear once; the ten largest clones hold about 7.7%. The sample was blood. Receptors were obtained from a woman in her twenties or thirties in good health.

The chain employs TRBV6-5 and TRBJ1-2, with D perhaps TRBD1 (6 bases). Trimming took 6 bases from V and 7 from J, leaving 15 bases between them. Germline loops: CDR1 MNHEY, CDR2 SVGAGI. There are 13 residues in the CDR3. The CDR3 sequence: CASRLQGSAGYTF. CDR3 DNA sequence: TGTGCCAGCAGATTACAGGGTTCGGCTGGCTACACCTTC.

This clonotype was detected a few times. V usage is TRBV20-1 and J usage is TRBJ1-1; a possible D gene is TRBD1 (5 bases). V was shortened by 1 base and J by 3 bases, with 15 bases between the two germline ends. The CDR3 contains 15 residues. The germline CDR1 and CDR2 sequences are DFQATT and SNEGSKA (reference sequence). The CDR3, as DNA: TGCAGTGCTAGAGTGGGCAGGGCTGGTGACACTGAAGCTTTCTTT. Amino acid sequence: CSARVGRAGDTEAFF.

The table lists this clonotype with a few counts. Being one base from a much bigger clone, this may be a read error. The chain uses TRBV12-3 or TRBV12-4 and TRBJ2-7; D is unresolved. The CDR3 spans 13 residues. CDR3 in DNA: TGTGTCAGCACTCTGGGCGTCTCCTACGAGCAGTACTTC. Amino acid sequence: CVSTLGVSYEQYF.

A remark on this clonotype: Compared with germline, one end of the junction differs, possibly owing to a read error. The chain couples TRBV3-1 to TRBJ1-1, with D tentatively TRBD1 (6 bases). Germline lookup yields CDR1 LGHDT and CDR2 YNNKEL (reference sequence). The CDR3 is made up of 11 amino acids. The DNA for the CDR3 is TGTGCCAGCACCCAAGGGGACATAGCTTTCTTT. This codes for CASTQGDIAFF.

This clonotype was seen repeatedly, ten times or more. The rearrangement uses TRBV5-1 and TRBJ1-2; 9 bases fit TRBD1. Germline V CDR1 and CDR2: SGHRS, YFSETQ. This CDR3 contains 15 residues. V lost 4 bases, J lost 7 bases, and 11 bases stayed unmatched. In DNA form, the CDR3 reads TGCGCCAGCAGCCCGGCGACAGGGGGGGTTCCTGGCTACACCTTC. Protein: CASSPATGGVPGYTF.

The CDR3 nucleotides read TGCGCCAGCAGCTCCCGGGACAGGGGAAGGGATCCACCCCTCCACTTT. It encodes CASSSRDRGRDPPLHF. The rearrangement links TRBV5-1 to TRBJ1-6; TRBD1 aligns across 10 bases. CDR3 length equals 16 residues. CDR1 SGHRS and CDR2 YFSETQ come from the germline V gene. V lost 3 bases to trimming and J lost 11 bases; unmatched junction nucleotides: 11.

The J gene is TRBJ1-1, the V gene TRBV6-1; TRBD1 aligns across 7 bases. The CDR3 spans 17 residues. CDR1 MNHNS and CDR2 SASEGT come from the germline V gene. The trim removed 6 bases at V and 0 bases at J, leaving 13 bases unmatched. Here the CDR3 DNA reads TGTGCCAGCAGGTGGAAGGGAGGGGGCAGGCTGAACACTGAAGCTTTCTTT. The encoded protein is CASRWKGGGRLNTEAFF.

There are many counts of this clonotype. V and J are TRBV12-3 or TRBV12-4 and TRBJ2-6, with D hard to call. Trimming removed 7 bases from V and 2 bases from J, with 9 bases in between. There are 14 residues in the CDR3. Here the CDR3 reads CASTSSAGANVLTF. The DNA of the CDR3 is TGTGCCAGCACCTCGTCGGCTGGGGCCAACGTCCTGACTTTC.

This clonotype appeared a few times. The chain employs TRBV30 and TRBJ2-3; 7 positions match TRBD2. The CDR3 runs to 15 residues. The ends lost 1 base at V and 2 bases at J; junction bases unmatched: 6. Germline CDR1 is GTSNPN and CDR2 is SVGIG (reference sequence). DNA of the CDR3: TGTGCCTGGAGTGGGGGGGGGGTTATCACAGATACGCAGTATTTT. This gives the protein CAWSGGGVITDTQYF.

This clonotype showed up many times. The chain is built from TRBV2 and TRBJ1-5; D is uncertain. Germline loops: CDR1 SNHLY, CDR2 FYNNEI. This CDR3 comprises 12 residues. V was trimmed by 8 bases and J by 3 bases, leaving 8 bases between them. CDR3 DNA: TGTGCCAGCCGGCAGCCCAATCAGCCCCAGCATTTT. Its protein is CASRQPNQPQHF.

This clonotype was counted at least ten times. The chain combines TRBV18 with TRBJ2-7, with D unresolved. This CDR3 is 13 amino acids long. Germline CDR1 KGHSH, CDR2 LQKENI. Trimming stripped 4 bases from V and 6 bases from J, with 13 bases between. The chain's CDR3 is CASSQADDGEQYF. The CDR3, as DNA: TGTGCCAGCTCACAGGCGGACGACGGCGAGCAGTACTTC.

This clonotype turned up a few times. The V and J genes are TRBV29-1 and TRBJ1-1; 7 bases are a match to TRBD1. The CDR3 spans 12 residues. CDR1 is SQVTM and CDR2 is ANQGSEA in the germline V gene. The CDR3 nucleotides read TGCAGTGCAATACAGGGGAGCACTGAAGCTTTCTTT. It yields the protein CSAIQGSTEAFF.

The CDR3 DNA sequence: TGTGCCAGCCGGGGACTAGCGGGATTAGATACGCAGTATTTT. Translated: CASRGLAGLDTQYF. V gene TRBV27 combines with J gene TRBJ2-3; TRBD2 agrees at 13 bases. Looked up from germline, CDR1 is MNHEY and CDR2 is SMNVEV (reference sequence). This CDR3 is 14 amino acids long. Trimming cost V 8 bases and J 5 bases; bases outside gene matches: 4.

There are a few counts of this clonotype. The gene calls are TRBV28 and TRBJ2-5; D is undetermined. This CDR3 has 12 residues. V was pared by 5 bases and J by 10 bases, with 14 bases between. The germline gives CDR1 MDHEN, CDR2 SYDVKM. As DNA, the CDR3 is TGTGCCAGCAGTCTAACTACCTGGGACCAGTACTTC. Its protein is CASSLTTWDQYF.

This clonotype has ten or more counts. As DNA, the CDR3 is TGCAGCGTTACCCGGGACAACGATAATTCACCCCTCCACTTT. It specifies CSVTRDNDNSPLHF. V is TRBV29-1 and J is TRBJ1-6, with D perhaps matching TRBD1 (6 bases). V was shortened by 5 bases and J by 5 bases, with 13 bases between the two germline ends. The germline V gene encodes CDR1 SQVTM and CDR2 ANQGSEA. CDR3 length: 14 amino acids.

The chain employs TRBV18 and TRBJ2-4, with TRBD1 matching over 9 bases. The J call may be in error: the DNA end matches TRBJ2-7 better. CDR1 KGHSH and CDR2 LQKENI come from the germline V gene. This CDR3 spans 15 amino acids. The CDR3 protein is CASSVRDRVWGEQYF. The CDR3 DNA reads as TGTGCCAGCTCAGTACGGGACAGGGTATGGGGCGAGCAGTACTTC.

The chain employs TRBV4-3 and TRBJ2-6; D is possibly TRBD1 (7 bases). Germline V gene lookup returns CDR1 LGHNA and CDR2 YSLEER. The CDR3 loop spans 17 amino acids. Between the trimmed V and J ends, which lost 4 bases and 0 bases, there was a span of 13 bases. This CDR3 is CASSPQGGDSGANVLTF. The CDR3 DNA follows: TGCGCCAGCAGCCCCCAGGGGGGCGACTCTGGGGCCAACGTCCTGACTTTC.

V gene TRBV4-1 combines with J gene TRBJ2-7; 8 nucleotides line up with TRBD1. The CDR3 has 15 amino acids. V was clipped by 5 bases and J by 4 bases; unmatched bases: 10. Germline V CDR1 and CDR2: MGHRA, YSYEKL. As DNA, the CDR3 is TGCGCCAGCAGCTTGACAGGGGATCCCCTTTACGAGCAGTACTTC. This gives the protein CASSLTGDPLYEQYF.

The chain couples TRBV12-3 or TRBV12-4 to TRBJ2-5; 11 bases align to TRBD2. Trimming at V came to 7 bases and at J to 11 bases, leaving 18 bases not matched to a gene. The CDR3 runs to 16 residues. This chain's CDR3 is CASIRQGGLAEPEQYF. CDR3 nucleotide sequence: TGTGCCAGCATAAGACAGGGGGGACTAGCGGAACCTGAGCAGTACTTC.

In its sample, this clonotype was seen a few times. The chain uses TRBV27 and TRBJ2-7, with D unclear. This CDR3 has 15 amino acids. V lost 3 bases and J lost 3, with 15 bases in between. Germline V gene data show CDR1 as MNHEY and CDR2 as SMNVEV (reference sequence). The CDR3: CASSLGPPTYYEQYF. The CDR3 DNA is TGTGCCAGCAGTTTGGGCCCCCCCACTTACTACGAGCAGTACTTC.

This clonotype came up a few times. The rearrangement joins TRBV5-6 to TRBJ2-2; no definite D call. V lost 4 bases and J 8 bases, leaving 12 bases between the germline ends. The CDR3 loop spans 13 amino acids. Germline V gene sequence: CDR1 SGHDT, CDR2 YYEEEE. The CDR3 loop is CASSKDISGELFF. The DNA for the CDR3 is TGTGCCAGCAGCAAGGATATTAGTGGGGAGCTGTTTTTT.